This T cell receptor beta chain was documented in a study of T cell responses to AZD1222 COVID-19 vaccine. Study-wide points: Researchers took repertoire samples only after the peak T cell response had come. Two AZD1222 doses significantly raised spike-specific TCR breadth and depth over controls. White British people made up most donors, females outnumbered males, and clonal diversity was possibly underestimated.

With 5 bases clipped from V and 0 bases from J, the junction kept 11 bases outside the gene matches. The length of the CDR3 is 18 residues. Germline CDR1 reads MNHEY; CDR2 reads SMNVEV (reference sequence). With regard to this clone: What it binds is not known.

Assay used: immunoSEQ multiplex PCR; TCRdb lists only in-frame clones, some missing. The sample yields some 150,000 clones, about 82% seen once. The V call is TRBV27, the J call TRBJ1-4; TRBD1 matches at 8 bases. Material: peripheral blood, obtained 28 days after the second dose of the MenACWY control vaccine. The clonotype originates from an adult who received the MenACWY meningococcal vaccine as a control. The CDR3 is CASSPTDRAAATNEKLFF. In DNA form, the CDR3 reads TGTGCCAGCAGTCCGACGGACAGGGCCGCGGCAACTAATGAAAAACTGTTTTTT.